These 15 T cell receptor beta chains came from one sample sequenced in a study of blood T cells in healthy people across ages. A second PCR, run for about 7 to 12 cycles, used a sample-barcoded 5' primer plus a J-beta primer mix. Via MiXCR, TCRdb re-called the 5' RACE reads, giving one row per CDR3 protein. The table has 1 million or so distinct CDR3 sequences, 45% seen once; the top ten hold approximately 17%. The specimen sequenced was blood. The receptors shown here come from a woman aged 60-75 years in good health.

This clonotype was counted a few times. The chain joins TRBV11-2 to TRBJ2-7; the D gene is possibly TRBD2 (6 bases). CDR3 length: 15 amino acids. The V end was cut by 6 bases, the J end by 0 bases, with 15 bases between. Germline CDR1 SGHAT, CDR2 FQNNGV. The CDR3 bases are TGTGCCAGCAGACCTACGAGCGGGCCCTCCTACGAGCAGTACTTC. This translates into CASRPTSGPSYEQYF.

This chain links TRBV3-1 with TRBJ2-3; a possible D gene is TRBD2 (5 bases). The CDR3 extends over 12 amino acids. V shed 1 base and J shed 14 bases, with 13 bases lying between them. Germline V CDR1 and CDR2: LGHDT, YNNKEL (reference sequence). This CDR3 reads CASSQAGCPGYF. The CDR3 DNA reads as TGTGCCAGCAGCCAAGCGGGATGCCCGGGGTATTTT.

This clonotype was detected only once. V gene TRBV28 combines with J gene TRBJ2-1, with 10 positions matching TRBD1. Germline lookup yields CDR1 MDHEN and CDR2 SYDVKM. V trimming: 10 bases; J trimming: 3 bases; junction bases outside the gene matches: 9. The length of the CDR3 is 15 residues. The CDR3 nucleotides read TGTGCCACCCTGGGGGGGACAGGGGTCTACAATGAGCAGTTCTTC. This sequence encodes CATLGGTGVYNEQFF.

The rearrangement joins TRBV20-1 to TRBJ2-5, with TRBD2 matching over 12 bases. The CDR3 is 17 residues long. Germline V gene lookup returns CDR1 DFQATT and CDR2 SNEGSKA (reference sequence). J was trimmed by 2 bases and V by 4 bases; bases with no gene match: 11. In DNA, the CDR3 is TGCAGTGCTACGCGACTAGCGGGGGTGTCCCTACAAGAGACCCAGTACTTC. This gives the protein CSATRLAGVSLQETQYF.

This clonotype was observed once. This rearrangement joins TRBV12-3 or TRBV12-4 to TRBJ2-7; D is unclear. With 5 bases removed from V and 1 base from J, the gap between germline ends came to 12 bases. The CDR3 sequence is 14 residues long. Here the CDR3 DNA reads TGTGCCAGCAGTCCAACACGGGTATCCTACGAGCAGTACTTC. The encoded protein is CASSPTRVSYEQYF.

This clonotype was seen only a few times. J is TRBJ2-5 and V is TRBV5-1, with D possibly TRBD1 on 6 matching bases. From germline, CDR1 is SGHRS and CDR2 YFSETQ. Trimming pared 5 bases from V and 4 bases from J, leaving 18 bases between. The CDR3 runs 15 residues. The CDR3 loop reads CASSYSQGIGETQYF. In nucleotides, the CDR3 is TGCGCCAGCAGTTATTCCCAGGGGATCGGAGAGACCCAGTACTTC.

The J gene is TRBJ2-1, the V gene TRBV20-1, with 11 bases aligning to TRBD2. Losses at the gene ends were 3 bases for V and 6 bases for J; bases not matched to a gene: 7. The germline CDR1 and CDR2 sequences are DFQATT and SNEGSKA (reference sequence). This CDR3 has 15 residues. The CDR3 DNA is TGCAGTGCTAGGGGGCCCGGGACTAGCGGCAATGAGCAGTTCTTC. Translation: CSARGPGTSGNEQFF.

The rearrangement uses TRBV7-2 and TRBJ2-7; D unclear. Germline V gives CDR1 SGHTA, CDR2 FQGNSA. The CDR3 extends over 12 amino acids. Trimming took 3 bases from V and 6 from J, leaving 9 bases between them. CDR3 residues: CASSLQAREQYF. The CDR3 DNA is TGTGCCAGCAGCTTGCAAGCTCGCGAGCAGTACTTC.

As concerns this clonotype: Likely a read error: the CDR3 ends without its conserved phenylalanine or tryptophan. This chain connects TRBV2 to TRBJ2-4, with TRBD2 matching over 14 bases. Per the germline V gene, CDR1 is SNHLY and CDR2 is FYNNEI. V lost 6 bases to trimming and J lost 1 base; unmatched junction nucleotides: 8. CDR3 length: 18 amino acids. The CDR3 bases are TGTGCCAGCAGCGTGGGACTAGCGGGGGAGAAGGCCAAAAACATTCAGTACCTC. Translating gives CASSVGLAGEKAKNIQYL.

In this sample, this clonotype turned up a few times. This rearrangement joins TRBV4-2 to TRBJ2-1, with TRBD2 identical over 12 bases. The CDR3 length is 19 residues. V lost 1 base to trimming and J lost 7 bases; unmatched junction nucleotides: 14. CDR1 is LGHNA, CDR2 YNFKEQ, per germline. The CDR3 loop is CASSQGWASGGVAGNEQFF. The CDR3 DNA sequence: TGTGCCAGCAGCCAAGGGTGGGCTAGCGGGGGGGTGGCCGGTAATGAGCAGTTCTTC.

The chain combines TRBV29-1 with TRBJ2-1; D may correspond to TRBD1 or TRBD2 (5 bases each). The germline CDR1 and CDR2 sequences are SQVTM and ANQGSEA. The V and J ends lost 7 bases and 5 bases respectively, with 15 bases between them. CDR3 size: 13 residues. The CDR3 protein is CSGEWGWNNEQFF. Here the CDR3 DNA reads TGCAGCGGGGAATGGGGGTGGAACAATGAGCAGTTCTTC.

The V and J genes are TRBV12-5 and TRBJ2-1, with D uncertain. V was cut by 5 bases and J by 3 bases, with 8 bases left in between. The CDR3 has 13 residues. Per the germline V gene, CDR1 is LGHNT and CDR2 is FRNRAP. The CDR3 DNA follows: TGTGCTAGTGGTCCTCTCGGCTACAATGAGCAGTTCTTC. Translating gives CASGPLGYNEQFF.

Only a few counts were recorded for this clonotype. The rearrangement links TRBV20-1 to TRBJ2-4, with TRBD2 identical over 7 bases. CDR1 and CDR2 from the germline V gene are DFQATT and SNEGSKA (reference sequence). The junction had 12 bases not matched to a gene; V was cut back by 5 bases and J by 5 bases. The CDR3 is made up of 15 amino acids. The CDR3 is CSARVLGGPQNIQYF. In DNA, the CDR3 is TGCAGTGCTCGGGTCCTGGGAGGGCCCCAAAACATTCAGTACTTC.

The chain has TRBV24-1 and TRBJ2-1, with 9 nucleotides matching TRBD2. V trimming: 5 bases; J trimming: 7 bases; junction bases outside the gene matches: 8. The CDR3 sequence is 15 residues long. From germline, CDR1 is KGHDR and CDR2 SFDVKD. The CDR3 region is CATSGGGRASNEQFF. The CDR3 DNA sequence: TGTGCCACCAGTGGCGGCGGGAGGGCAAGTAATGAGCAGTTCTTC.

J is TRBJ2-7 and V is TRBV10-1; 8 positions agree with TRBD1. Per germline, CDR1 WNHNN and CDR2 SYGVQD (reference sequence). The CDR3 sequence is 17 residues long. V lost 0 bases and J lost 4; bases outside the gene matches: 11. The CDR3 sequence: CASSESFSGRGPYEQYF. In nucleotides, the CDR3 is TGCGCCAGCAGTGAGTCGTTCTCCGGCAGGGGGCCTTACGAGCAGTACTTC.